One sample yielded the 2 T cell receptor beta chains listed below, sequenced in a study of CD8 T cells in Susac syndrome. When the RNA was reverse transcribed, random hexamers were used with an input of roughly 0.5 to 1 ug. In TCRdb, the immunoSEQ multiplex PCR reads were re-called with MiXCR into one record per CDR3 protein. The sample consists of 150,000 or so distinct CDR3 sequences, 95% of them appearing once. Sequencing was performed on CD4+ T cells from PBMCs. The receptors were sampled from a human donor with Susac syndrome.

The chain joins TRBV29-1 to TRBJ1-2; 9 bases line up with TRBD1. V trimming: 3 bases; J trimming: 4 bases; junction bases outside the gene matches: 9. CDR1 and CDR2 from the germline V gene are SQVTM and ANQGSEA. The CDR3 consists of 15 residues. CDR3 nucleotides: TGCAGCGTTGACGTTTCGACAGGGGGAGGCTATGGCTACACCTTC. It specifies CSVDVSTGGGYGYTF.

The V and J genes are TRBV11-2 and TRBJ2-5, with a weak D call TRBD1 (5 bases). Trimming pared 7 bases from V and 3 bases from J, leaving 12 bases between. The length of the CDR3 is 13 residues. Germline CDR1 SGHAT, CDR2 FQNNGV. The CDR3 here is CASTLSREETQYF. CDR3 coding DNA: TGTGCCAGCACCCTAAGCAGGGAAGAGACCCAGTACTTC.